The 29 T cell receptor beta chains presented below share a single source sample, sequenced in a study of T cell responses to AZD1222 COVID-19 vaccine. The repertoire was sequenced with immunoSEQ multiplex PCR; TCRdb's copy has only in-frame clones and lacks some. The data show about 170,000 clones, more than 80% seen once. The source was peripheral blood, collected on day 0 of AZD1222 vaccination. The receptor set was obtained from an adult in good health.

The chain uses TRBV29-1 and TRBJ2-5, with a possible D match to TRBD1 (7 bases). V lost 4 bases, J lost 4 bases, and 13 bases lay in between. The CDR3 is made up of 13 amino acids. CDR1 and CDR2 (germline): SQVTM, ANQGSEA. The CDR3 DNA is TGCAGCGTTGTAAGGGGGCGGGGAGAGACCCAGTACTTC. Its protein is CSVVRGRGETQYF.

This sequence joins TRBV6-5 and TRBJ1-4, with 9 bases matching TRBD1. CDR3 length: 13 amino acids. CDR1 is MNHEY, CDR2 SVGAGI, per germline. Losses at the gene ends were 11 bases for V and 7 bases for J; bases not matched to a gene: 8. The CDR3 reads CAGGTGLGEKLFF. The DNA for the CDR3 is TGTGCCGGAGGGACAGGGCTGGGTGAAAAACTGTTTTTT.

V is TRBV6-1 and J is TRBJ2-5, with 9 nucleotides matching TRBD2. This CDR3 comprises 15 residues. J lost 4 bases, V lost 1 base, and 4 bases had no gene match. From germline, CDR1 is MNHNS and CDR2 SASEGT. As DNA, the CDR3 is TGTGCCAGCAGTGAAGGCGTACTAGCGGGAGAGACCCAGTACTTC. Amino acid sequence: CASSEGVLAGETQYF.

The V call is TRBV7-9, the J call TRBJ1-1; D is unclear. This CDR3 is built from 14 residues. Trimming left V 4 bases short and J 5 bases short, with 14 bases between. Germline-derived CDR1 and CDR2 are SEHNR and FQNEAQ (reference sequence). The CDR3 DNA follows: TGTGCCAGCAGCTCCGGGCTTTCTGGGACTGAAGCTTTCTTT. This encodes CASSSGLSGTEAFF.

The chain carries TRBV7-9 and TRBJ2-5, with D maybe TRBD2 (5 bases). The germline V gene has CDR1 SEHNR and CDR2 FQNEAQ (reference sequence). CDR3 length: 12 residues. The V gene lost 5 bases and the J gene lost 5 bases, with 9 bases spanning the gap. The CDR3 sequence is CASSERRETQYF. CDR3 in DNA: TGTGCCAGCAGCGAAAGGAGGGAGACCCAGTACTTC.

The V gene is TRBV5-1, the J gene TRBJ1-1, with a weak D call TRBD1 (5 bases). Trimming cost V 4 bases and J 4 bases, with 11 bases left between them. The CDR3 extends over 13 amino acids. Germline-derived CDR1 and CDR2 are SGHRS and YFSETQ. Here the CDR3 reads CASSGGGVTEAFF. CDR3 DNA: TGCGCCAGCAGCGGGGGAGGGGTCACTGAAGCTTTCTTT.

This clone was recorded once. The J gene is TRBJ1-2, the V gene TRBV18, with D tentatively TRBD1 (6 bases). Deletions cut 4 bases from V and 6 bases from J, with 15 bases between. CDR1 is KGHSH, CDR2 LQKENI, per germline. This CDR3 is 14 amino acids long. The CDR3 DNA reads TGTGCCAGCTCACGGTGGGGACAAGGCGATGGCTACACCTTC. It codes for CASSRWGQGDGYTF.

This clone has just one count. This chain connects TRBV7-2 to TRBJ2-7; D gene ambiguous. Per germline, CDR1 SGHTA and CDR2 FQGNSA. V was cut by 1 base and J by 3 bases, with 7 bases left in between. The CDR3 loop spans 13 amino acids. This CDR3 is CASSLVAGYEQYV. The CDR3 nucleotides read TGTGCCAGCAGCTTAGTAGCCGGCTACGAGCAGTACGTC.

Here the CDR3 reads CSVEGRLSGYRYF. CDR3 sequence (DNA): TGCAGCGTTGAGGGTCGCCTATCGGGGTATCGGTACTTC. The rearrangement uses TRBV29-1 and TRBJ2-4, with D possibly matching TRBD2 (5 bases). V was cut by 3 bases and J by 15 bases, with 21 bases left in between. This CDR3 region has 13 residues. Germline assignment: CDR1 SQVTM and CDR2 ANQGSEA.

The rearrangement joins TRBV4-3 to TRBJ1-6; TRBD1 is a possible D gene (5 bases). Trimming took 1 base from V and 9 from J, leaving 10 bases between them. The germline V gene has CDR1 LGHNA and CDR2 YSLEER. This CDR3 is 14 amino acids long. The chain's CDR3 is CASSQVHGGSPLHF. CDR3 in DNA: TGCGCCAGCAGCCAAGTACACGGGGGTTCACCCCTCCACTTT.

About this clone: At the DNA level, this CDR3 is encoded by other sequences in the same sample as well. The V and J genes are TRBV7-3 and TRBJ1-1; D call uncertain. In germline, CDR1 is SGHTA, CDR2 FQGTGA. The CDR3 loop spans 14 amino acids. V was trimmed by 2 bases and J by 1 base, leaving 8 bases between them. The CDR3 region is CASSLLGGNTEAFF. As DNA, the CDR3 is TGTGCCAGCAGCTTATTGGGTGGGAACACTGAAGCTTTCTTT.

The V gene is TRBV3-1 (or the pseudogene TRBV3-2), the J gene TRBJ2-1; 10 bases agree with TRBD1. CDR1 and CDR2 from the germline V gene are LGHDT and YNNKEL (reference sequence). This CDR3 comprises 15 residues. The ends lost 1 base at V and 7 bases at J; junction bases unmatched: 4. CDR3: CASSQVRTGGNEQFF. The CDR3 nucleotides read TGTGCCAGCAGCCAAGTACGGACAGGGGGAAATGAGCAGTTCTTC.

V usage is TRBV7-9 and J usage is TRBJ1-4, with D unresolved. V gave up 5 bases and J gave up 0 bases, with 16 bases separating them. From germline, CDR1 is SEHNR and CDR2 FQNEAQ (reference sequence). CDR3 length: 17 residues. This chain's CDR3 is CASSKARGIATNEKLFF. The DNA for the CDR3 is TGTGCCAGCAGCAAAGCCCGAGGGATAGCAACTAATGAAAAACTGTTTTTT. The full variable domain, completed using reference TRBV7-9 and TRBJ1-4, is DTGVSQNPRHKITKRGQNVTFRCDPISEHNRLYWYRQTLGQGPEFLTYFQNEAQLEKSRLLSDRFSAERPKGSFSTLEIQRTEQGDSAMYLCASSKARGIATNEKLFFGSGTQLSVL.

The chain has TRBV29-1 and TRBJ2-5; 11 nucleotides align to TRBD2. V shed 8 bases, J shed 5 bases, and the junction held 4 bases outside the gene matches. In germline, CDR1 is SQVTM, CDR2 ANQGSEA. CDR3 length: 12 residues. The CDR3 coding sequence is TGCAGCATGACTAGCGGGGCTGAGACCCAGTACTTC. Residues: CSMTSGAETQYF. The variable domain in full, completed from reference TRBV29-1 and TRBJ2-5, reads SAVISQKPSRDICQRGTSLTIQCQVDSQVTMMFWYRQQPGQSLTLIATANQGSEATYESGFVIDKFPISRPNLTFSTLTVSNMSPEDSSIYLCSMTSGAETQYFGPGTRLLVL.

The chain uses TRBV4-1 and TRBJ2-2; 10 bases fit TRBD2. This CDR3 region has 17 residues. Germline V CDR1 and CDR2: MGHRA, YSYEKL. Losses at the gene ends were 3 bases for V and 1 base for J; bases not matched to a gene: 5. In DNA form, the CDR3 reads TGCGCCAGCAGCCACCCTAGCGGGGGAATGAACACCGGGGAGCTGTTTTTT. Protein product: CASSHPSGGMNTGELFF.

The rearrangement links TRBV9 to TRBJ2-5; TRBD2 aligns across 9 bases. With V trimmed by 3 bases and J by 3 bases, 6 bases remained unmatched. Germline V gene lookup returns CDR1 SGDLS and CDR2 YYNGEE. The CDR3 runs 15 residues. The chain's CDR3 is CASSARLAAEETQYF. The CDR3 DNA is TGTGCCAGCAGCGCCCGACTAGCGGCCGAAGAGACCCAGTACTTC.

The chain links TRBV5-1 to TRBJ2-3; D unclear. Germline lookup yields CDR1 SGHRS and CDR2 YFSETQ. The CDR3 runs to 17 residues. The ends were cut back, 0 bases at V and 4 bases at J, with 18 bases in the middle. DNA for the CDR3: TGCGCCAGCAGCTTGGCGACAAGGGCATCGGGCCCAGATACGCAGTATTTT. Translating it yields CASSLATRASGPDTQYF.

The chain joins TRBV7-9 to TRBJ1-5; 7 positions match TRBD1. The CDR3 spans 15 residues. Per germline, CDR1 SEHNR and CDR2 FQNEAQ (reference sequence). V was pared by 3 bases and J by 4 bases, with 6 bases of the junction left unmatched. The CDR3 coding sequence is TGTGCCAGCAGCTTTCAGGGGGTGGAGAATCAGCCCCAGCATTTT. Residues: CASSFQGVENQPQHF.

V usage is TRBV12-3 or TRBV12-4 and J usage is TRBJ2-1; the D is unclear. The V end lost 6 bases, the J end lost 7 bases, and 7 bases lay between the germline ends. CDR3 length: 11 residues. The CDR3 coding sequence is TGTGCCAGCAGCCAAAATAATGAGCAGTTCTTC. Its protein product is CASSQNNEQFF.

The genes are TRBV2 and TRBJ1-3; 9 bases agree with TRBD1. This CDR3 comprises 15 residues. The germline V gene encodes CDR1 SNHLY and CDR2 FYNNEI. Losses at the gene ends were 2 bases for V and 10 bases for J; bases not matched to a gene: 9. The CDR3 reads CASSERDRAFGTIYF. The CDR3 nucleotides are TGTGCCAGCAGTGAAAGGGACAGGGCCTTTGGGACCATATATTTT. The full variable domain, rest sourced from reference TRBV2 and TRBJ1-3, is EPEVTQTPSHQVTQMGQEVILRCVPISNHLYFYWYRQILGQKVEFLVSFYNNEISEKSEIFDDQFSVERPDGSNFTLKIRSTKLEDSAMYFCASSERDRAFGTIYFGEGSWLTVV.

V is TRBV6-1 and J is TRBJ1-3; 8 bases map to TRBD1. In germline, CDR1 is MNHNS, CDR2 SASEGT. With V trimmed by 4 bases and J by 2 bases, 1 base remained unmatched. This CDR3 has 14 amino acids. CDR3 loop: CASSAQGAGNTIYF. The CDR3 DNA reads as TGTGCCAGCAGTGCACAGGGGGCTGGAAACACCATATATTTT.

The chain has TRBV5-4 and TRBJ1-4; 10 bases fit TRBD1. The CDR3 consists of 17 residues. V lost 2 bases to trimming and J lost 4 bases; unmatched junction nucleotides: 8. CDR1 and CDR2 from the germline V gene are SGHNT and YYREEE (reference sequence). CDR3 sequence: CASSFGKTGGFNEKLFF. CDR3 nucleotides: TGTGCCAGCAGCTTTGGAAAGACAGGGGGCTTTAATGAAAAACTGTTTTTT.

V is TRBV7-9 and J is TRBJ2-5; D might be TRBD1 (6 bases). Germline V lookup: CDR1 SEHNR, CDR2 FQNEAQ (reference sequence). V lost 1 base and J 2 bases, leaving 11 bases between the germline ends. The CDR3 is 15 amino acids. This chain's CDR3 is CASSLVVQGQETQYF. In DNA form, the CDR3 reads TGTGCCAGCAGCTTAGTTGTGCAGGGGCAAGAGACCCAGTACTTC. The full variable domain, rest sourced from reference TRBV7-9 and TRBJ2-5, is DTGVSQNPRHKITKRGQNVTFRCDPISEHNRLYWYRQTLGQGPEFLTYFQNEAQLEKSRLLSDRFSAERPKGSFSTLEIQRTEQGDSAMYLCASSLVVQGQETQYFGPGTRLLVL.

V is TRBV7-9 and J is TRBJ1-6, with TRBD1 identical over 9 bases. The CDR3 is made up of 16 amino acids. In germline, CDR1 is SEHNR, CDR2 FQNEAQ (reference sequence). The trim removed 5 bases at V and 13 bases at J, leaving 15 bases unmatched. CDR3 sequence: CASSPGPGQGLRPLHF. The CDR3 DNA reads TGTGCCAGCAGCCCAGGGCCGGGACAGGGCCTTAGGCCCCTCCACTTT.

V is TRBV6-5 and J is TRBJ2-4, with D perhaps matching TRBD1 or TRBD2 (6 bases each). Trimming shortened V by 6 bases and J by 8 bases, and 11 bases separated the two germline ends. This CDR3 is built from 12 residues. Germline V gene sequence: CDR1 MNHEY, CDR2 SVGAGI. CDR3 loop: CASRAGGDIQYF. Here the CDR3 DNA reads TGTGCCAGCAGAGCCGGGGGCGACATTCAGTACTTC.

J is TRBJ1-1 and V is TRBV4-1; the D gene is possibly TRBD1 (6 bases). Germline V gene data show CDR1 as MGHRA and CDR2 as YSYEKL. V was trimmed by 3 bases and J by 0 bases, leaving 11 bases between them. The CDR3 is made up of 15 amino acids. CDR3 in DNA: TGCGCCAGCAGCCACCAAACAGGGTTGAACACTGAAGCTTTCTTT. It is translated as CASSHQTGLNTEAFF.

V and J are TRBV9 and TRBJ2-5, with D possibly being TRBD1 (6 bases). CDR3 length equals 14 residues. Trimming took off 2 bases at V and 5 bases at J, with 13 bases between the two ends. CDR1 SGDLS and CDR2 YYNGEE come from the germline V gene. The CDR3 spells CASSVSGGSETQYF. In DNA form, the CDR3 reads TGTGCCAGCAGCGTGAGTGGGGGCTCGGAGACCCAGTACTTC.

The chain carries TRBV7-8 and TRBJ2-1; 8 positions agree with TRBD1. Germline V gene sequence: CDR1 SGHVS, CDR2 FQNEAQ. The CDR3 loop spans 15 amino acids. V lost 5 bases, J lost 9 bases, and 12 bases stayed unmatched. DNA of the CDR3: TGTGCCAGCAGCCCTCCCTATCGACAGGGGACTGAGCAGTTCTTC. Translation: CASSPPYRQGTEQFF.

This clone was recorded a few times. This chain links TRBV6-4 with TRBJ2-2; TRBD2 matches at 8 bases. CDR3 length equals 15 residues. Germline CDR1 MRHNA, CDR2 SNTAGT. J lost 1 base, V lost 8 bases, and 6 bases had no gene match. The CDR3 DNA reads as TGTGCCAGCTCTTCCGGGACTAGGAACACCGGGGAGCTGTTTTTT. Its translation: CASSSGTRNTGELFF.